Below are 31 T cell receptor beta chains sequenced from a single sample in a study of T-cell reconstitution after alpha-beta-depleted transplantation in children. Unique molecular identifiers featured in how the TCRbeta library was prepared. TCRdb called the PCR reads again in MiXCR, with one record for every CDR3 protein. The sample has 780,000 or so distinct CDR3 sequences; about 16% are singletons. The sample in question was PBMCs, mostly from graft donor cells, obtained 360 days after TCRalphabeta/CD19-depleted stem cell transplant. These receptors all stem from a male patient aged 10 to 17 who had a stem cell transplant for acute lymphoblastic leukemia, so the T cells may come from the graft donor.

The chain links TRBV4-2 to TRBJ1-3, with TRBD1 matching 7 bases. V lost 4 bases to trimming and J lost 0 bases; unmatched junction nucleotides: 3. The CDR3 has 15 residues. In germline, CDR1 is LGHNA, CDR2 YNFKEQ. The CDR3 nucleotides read TGTGCCAGCAGCCCAGGGACAGTCTCTGGAAACACCATATATTTT. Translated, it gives CASSPGTVSGNTIYF.

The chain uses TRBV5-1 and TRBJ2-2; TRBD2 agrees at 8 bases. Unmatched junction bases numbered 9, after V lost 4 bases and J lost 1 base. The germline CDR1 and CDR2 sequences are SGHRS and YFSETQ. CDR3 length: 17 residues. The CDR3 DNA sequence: TGCGCCAGCAGCAAGGGACTAGTACTGGGGAACACCGGGGAGCTGTTTTTT. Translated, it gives CASSKGLVLGNTGELFF. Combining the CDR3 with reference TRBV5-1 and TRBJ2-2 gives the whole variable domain KAGVTQTPRYLIKTRGQQVTLSCSPISGHRSVSWYQQTPGQGLQFLFEYFSETQRNKGNFPGRFSGRQFSNSRSEMNVSTLELGDSALYLCASSKGLVLGNTGELFFGEGSRLTVL.

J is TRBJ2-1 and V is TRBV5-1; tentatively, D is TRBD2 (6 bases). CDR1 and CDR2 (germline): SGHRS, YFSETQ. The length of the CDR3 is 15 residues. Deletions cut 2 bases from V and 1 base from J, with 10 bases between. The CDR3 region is CASSLLAESYNEQFF. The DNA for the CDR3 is TGCGCCAGCAGCTTATTAGCGGAATCCTACAATGAGCAGTTCTTC. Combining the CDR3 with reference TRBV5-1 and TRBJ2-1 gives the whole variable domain KAGVTQTPRYLIKTRGQQVTLSCSPISGHRSVSWYQQTPGQGLQFLFEYFSETQRNKGNFPGRFSGRQFSNSRSEMNVSTLELGDSALYLCASSLLAESYNEQFFGPGTRLTVL.

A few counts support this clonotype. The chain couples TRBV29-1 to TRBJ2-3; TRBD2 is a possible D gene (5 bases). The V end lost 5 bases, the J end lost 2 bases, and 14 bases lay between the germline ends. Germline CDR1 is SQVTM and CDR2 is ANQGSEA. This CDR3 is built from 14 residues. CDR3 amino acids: CSVRRQDFTDTQYF. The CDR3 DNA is TGCAGCGTTCGACGGCAGGACTTCACAGATACGCAGTATTTT.

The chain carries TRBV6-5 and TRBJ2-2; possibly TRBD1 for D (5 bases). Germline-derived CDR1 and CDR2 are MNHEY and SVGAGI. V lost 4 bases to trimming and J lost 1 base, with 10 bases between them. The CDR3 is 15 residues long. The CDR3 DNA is TGTGCCAGCAGTTGGAGCAGGGTGAACACCGGGGAGCTGTTTTTT. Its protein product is CASSWSRVNTGELFF.

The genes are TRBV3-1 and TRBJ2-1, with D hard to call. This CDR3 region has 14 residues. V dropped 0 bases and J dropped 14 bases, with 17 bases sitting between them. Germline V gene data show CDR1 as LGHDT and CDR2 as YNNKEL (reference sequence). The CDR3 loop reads CASSQENGGSLKFF. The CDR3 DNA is TGTGCCAGCAGCCAAGAGAATGGTGGCTCCCTCAAGTTCTTC.

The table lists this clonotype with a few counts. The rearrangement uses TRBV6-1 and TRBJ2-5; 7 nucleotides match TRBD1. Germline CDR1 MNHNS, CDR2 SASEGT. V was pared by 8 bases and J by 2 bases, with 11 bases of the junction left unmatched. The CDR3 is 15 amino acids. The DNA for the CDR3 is TGTGCCAGCGCGAGGGACAGTCACGCACAAGAGACCCAGTACTTC. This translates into CASARDSHAQETQYF.

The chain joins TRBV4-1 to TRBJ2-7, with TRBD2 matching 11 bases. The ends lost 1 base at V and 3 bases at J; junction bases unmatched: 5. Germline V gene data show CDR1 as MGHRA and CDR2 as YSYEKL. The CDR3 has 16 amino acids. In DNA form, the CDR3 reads TGCGCCAGCAGCCAAGCTAGCGGGAGGAAGGGCTACGAGCAGTACTTC. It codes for CASSQASGRKGYEQYF.

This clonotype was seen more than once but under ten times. The CDR3 bases are TGTGCCAGCAGCCAATTTTGTTGTCGGCTGAACACTGAAGCTTTCTTT. This encodes CASSQFCCRLNTEAFF. This chain uses TRBV16 with TRBJ1-1; no firm D call. This CDR3 is 16 amino acids long. In germline, CDR1 is KGHSY, CDR2 FQNENV. The V gene lost 1 base and the J gene lost 0 bases, with 12 bases spanning the gap.

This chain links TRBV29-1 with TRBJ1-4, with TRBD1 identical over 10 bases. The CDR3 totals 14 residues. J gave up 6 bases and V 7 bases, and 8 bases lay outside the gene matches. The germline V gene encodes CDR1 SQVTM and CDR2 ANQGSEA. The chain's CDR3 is CSATSGTGDEKLFF. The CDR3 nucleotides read TGCAGCGCTACATCGGGGACAGGGGATGAAAAACTGTTTTTT.

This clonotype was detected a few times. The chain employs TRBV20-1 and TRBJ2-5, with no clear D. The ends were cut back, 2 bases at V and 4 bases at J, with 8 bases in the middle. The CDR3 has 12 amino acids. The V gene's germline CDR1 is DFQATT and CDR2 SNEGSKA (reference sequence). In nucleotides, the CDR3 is TGCAGTGCTAGATCCCTTGCAGAGACCCAGTACTTC. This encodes CSARSLAETQYF.

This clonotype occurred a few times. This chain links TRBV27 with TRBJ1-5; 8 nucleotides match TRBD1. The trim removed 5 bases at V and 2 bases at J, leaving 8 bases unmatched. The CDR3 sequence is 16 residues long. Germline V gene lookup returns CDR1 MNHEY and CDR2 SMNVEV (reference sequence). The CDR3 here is CASSHRGVIGNQPQHF. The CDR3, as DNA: TGTGCCAGCAGTCACAGGGGGGTTATTGGCAATCAGCCCCAGCATTTT.

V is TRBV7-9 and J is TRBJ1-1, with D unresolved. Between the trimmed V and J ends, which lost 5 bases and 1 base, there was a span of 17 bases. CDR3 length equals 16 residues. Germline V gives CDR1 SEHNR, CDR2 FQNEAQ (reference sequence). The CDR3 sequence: CASSPRAGYPNTEAFF. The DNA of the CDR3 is TGTGCCAGCAGCCCGCGAGCGGGGTACCCGAACACTGAAGCTTTCTTT.

The CDR3 reads CASSKTVNEKLFF. The CDR3 bases are TGTGCCAGCAGTAAGACGGTTAATGAAAAACTGTTTTTT. The chain employs TRBV12-3 or TRBV12-4 and TRBJ1-4; D remains ambiguous. The CDR3 totals 13 residues. V was trimmed by 5 bases and J by 4 bases, leaving 8 bases between them.

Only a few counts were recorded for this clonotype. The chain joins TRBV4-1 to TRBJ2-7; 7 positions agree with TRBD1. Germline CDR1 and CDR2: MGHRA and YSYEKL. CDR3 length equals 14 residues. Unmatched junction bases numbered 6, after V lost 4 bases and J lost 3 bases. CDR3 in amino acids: CASSLKTGLYEQYF. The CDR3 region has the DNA TGCGCCAGCAGCCTTAAGACAGGGCTCTACGAGCAGTACTTC.

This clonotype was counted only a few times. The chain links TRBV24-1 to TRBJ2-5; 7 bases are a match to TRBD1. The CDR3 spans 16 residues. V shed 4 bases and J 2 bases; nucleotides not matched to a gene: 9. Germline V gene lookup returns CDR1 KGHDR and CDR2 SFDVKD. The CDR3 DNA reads TGTGCCACCAGTGACCTAACAGGGGCCAGACAAGAGACCCAGTACTTC. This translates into CATSDLTGARQETQYF.

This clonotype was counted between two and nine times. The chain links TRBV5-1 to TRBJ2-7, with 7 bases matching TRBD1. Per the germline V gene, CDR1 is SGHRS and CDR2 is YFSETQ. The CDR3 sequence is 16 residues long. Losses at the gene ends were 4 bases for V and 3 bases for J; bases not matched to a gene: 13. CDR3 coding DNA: TGCGCCAGCAGCGGCGCCGGACAGGATTTCCTCTACGAGCAGTACTTC. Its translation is CASSGAGQDFLYEQYF.

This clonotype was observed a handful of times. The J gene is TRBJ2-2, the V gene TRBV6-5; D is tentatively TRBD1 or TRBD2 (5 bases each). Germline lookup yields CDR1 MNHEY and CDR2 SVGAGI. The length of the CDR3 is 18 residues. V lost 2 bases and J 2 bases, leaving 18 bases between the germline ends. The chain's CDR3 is CASSYGGPTLFNTGELFF. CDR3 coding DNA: TGTGCCAGCAGTTACGGGGGACCTACCCTATTCAACACCGGGGAGCTGTTTTTT.

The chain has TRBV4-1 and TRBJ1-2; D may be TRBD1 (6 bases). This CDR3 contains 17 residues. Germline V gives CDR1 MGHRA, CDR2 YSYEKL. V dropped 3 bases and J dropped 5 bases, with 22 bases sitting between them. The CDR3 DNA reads TGCGCCAGCAGCCAGGACCTCCGGGACATGTTCCCTTATGGCTACACCTTC. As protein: CASSQDLRDMFPYGYTF.

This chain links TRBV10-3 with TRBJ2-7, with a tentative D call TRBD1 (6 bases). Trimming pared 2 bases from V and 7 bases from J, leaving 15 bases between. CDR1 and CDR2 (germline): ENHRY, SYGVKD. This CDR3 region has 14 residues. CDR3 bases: TGTGCCATCAGTGAGAAAGGGCAGGGGAAAGAGCAGTACTTC. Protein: CAISEKGQGKEQYF.

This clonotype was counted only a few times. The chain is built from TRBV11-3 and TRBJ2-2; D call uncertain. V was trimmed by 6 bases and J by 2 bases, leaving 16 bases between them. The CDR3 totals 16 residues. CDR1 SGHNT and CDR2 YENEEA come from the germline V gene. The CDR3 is CASSLTTLLNTGELFF. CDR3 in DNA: TGTGCCAGCAGTCTAACGACCTTACTAAACACCGGGGAGCTGTTTTTT.

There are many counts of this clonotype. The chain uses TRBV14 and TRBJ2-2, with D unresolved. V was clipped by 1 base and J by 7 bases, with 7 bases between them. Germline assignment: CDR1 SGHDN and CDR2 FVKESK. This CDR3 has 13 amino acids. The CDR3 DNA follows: TGTGCCAGCAGCCAAGTCTTAGTCGGGGAGCTGTTTTTT. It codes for CASSQVLVGELFF.

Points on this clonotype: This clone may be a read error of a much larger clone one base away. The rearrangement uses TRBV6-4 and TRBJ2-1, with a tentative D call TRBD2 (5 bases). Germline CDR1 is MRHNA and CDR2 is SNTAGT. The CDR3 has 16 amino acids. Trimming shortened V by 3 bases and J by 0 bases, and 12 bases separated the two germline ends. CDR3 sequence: CASSEEAVGSYNEQFF. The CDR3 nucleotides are TGTGCCAGCAGTGAAGAAGCGGTAGGCTCCTACAATGAGCAGTTCTTC.

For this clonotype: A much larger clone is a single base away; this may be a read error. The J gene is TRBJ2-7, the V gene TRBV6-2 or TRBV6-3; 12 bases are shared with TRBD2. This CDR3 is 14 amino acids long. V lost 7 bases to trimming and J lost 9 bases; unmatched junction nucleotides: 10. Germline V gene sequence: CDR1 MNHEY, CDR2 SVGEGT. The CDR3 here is CASTTSGRSWGQYF. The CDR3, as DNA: TGTGCCAGCACCACTAGCGGGAGGAGTTGGGGGCAGTACTTC.

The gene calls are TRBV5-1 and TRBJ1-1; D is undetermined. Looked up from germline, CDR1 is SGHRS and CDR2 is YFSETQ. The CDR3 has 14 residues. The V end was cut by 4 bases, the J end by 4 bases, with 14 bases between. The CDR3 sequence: CASSAREVPTEAFF. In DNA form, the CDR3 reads TGCGCCAGCAGCGCCAGAGAGGTTCCCACTGAAGCTTTCTTT. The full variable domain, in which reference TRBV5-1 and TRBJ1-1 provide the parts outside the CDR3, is KAGVTQTPRYLIKTRGQQVTLSCSPISGHRSVSWYQQTPGQGLQFLFEYFSETQRNKGNFPGRFSGRQFSNSRSEMNVSTLELGDSALYLCASSAREVPTEAFFGQGTRLTVV.

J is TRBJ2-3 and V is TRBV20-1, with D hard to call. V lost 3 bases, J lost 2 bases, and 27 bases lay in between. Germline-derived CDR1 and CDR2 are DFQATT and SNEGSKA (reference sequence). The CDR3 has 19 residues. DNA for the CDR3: TGCAGTGCTAGCATACCGGATTGGAAAACCGAAACCCTCACAGATACGCAGTATTTT. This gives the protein CSASIPDWKTETLTDTQYF.

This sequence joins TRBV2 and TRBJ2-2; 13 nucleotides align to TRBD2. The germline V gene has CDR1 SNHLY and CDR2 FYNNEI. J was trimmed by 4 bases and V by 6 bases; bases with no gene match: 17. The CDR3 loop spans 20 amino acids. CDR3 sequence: CASRIYPGLAGPLGTGELFF. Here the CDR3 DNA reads TGTGCCAGCAGGATTTACCCGGGACTAGCGGGACCTTTGGGCACCGGGGAGCTGTTTTTT.

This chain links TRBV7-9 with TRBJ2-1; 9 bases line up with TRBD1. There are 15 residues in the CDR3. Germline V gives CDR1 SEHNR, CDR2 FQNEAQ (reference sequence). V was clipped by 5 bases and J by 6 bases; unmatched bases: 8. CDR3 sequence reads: CASSPLGTGFNEQFF. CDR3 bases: TGTGCCAGCAGCCCACTGGGGACAGGGTTCAATGAGCAGTTCTTC.

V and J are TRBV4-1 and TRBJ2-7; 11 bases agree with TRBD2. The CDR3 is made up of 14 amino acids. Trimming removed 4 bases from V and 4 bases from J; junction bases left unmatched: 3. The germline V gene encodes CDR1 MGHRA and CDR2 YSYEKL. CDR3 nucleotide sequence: TGCGCCAGCAGCCGGGGACTAGCGGAATACGAGCAGTACTTC. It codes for CASSRGLAEYEQYF.

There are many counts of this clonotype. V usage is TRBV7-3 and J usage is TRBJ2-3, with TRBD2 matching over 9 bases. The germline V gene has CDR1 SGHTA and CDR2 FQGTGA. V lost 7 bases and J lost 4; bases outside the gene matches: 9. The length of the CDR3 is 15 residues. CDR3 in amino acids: CASKPAGGGPDTQYF. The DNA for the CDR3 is TGTGCCAGCAAACCAGCGGGAGGCGGGCCAGATACGCAGTATTTT.

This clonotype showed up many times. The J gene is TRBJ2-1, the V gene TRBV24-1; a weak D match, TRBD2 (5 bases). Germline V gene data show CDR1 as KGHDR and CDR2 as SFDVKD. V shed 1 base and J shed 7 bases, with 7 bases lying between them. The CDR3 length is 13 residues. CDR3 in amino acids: CATSDFGGNEQFF. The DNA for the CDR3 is TGTGCCACCAGTGATTTCGGAGGTAATGAGCAGTTCTTC.